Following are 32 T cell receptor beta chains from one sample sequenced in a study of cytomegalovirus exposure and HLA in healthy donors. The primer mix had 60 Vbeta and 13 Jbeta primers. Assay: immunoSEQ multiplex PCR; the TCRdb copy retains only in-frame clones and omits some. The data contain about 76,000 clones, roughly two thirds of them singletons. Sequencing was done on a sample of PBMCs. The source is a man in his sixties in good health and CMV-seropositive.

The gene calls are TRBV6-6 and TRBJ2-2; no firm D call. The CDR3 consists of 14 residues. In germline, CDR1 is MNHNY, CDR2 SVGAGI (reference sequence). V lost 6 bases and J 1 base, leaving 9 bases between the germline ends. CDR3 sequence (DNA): TGTGCCAGCAGAGGCGAGCGGAACACCGGGGAGCTGTTTTTT. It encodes CASRGERNTGELFF.

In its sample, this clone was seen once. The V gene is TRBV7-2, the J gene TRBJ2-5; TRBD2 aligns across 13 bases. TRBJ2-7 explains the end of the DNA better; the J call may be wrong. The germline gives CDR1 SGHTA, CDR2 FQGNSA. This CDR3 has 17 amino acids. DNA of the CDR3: TGTGCCAGCAGCTCCCCCGGGACTAGCGGGGTCTCCTACGAGCAGTACTTC. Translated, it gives CASSSPGTSGVSYEQYF.

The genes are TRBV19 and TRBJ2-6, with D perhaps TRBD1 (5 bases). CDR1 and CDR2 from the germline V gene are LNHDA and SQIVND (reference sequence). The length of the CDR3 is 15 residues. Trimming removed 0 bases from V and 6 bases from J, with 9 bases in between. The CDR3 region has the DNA TGTGCCAGTAGTATAGATCAAGGGGCGGCCAACGTCCTGACTTTC. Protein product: CASSIDQGAANVLTF.

The CDR3 DNA reads as TGTGCCAGCAGCTTAGGATCGGTAGGAGTGTCCCTAGATTACGAGCAGTACTTC. This codes for CASSLGSVGVSLDYEQYF. The chain joins TRBV7-2 to TRBJ2-7; the D is unclear. The germline V gene encodes CDR1 SGHTA and CDR2 FQGNSA. V lost 1 base and J lost 4, with 23 bases in between. The CDR3 totals 18 residues.

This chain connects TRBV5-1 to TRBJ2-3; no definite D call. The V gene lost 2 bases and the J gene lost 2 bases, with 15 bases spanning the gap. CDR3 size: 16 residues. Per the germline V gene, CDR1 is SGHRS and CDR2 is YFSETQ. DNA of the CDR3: TGCGCCAGCAGCTTAATTGAGGTTCGGCACACAGATACGCAGTATTTT. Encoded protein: CASSLIEVRHTDTQYF.

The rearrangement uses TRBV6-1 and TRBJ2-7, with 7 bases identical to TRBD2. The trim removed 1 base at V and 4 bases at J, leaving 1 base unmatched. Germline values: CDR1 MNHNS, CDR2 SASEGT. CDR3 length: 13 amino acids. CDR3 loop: CASSEEAGYEQYF. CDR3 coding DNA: TGTGCCAGCAGTGAAGAAGCGGGGTACGAGCAGTACTTC.

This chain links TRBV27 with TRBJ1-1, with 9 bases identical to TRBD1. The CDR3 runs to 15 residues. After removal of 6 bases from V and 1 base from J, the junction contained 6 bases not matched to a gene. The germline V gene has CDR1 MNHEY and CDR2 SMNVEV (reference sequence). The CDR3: CASSRDRVRNTEAFF. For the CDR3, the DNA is TGTGCCAGCAGCCGGGACAGGGTAAGGAACACTGAAGCTTTCTTT.

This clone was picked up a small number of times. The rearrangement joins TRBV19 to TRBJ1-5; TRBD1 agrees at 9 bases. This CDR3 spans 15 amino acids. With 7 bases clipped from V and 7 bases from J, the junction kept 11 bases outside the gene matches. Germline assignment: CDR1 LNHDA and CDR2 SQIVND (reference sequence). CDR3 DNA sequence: TGTGCCAGTACCTGGGATGGACAGGGGAACCAGCCCCAGCATTTT. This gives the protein CASTWDGQGNQPQHF.

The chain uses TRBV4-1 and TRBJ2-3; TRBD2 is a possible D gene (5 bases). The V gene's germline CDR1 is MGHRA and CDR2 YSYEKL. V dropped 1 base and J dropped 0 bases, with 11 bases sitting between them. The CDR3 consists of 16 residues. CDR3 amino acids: CASSQASGLSTDTQYF. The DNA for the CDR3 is TGCGCCAGCAGCCAAGCAAGCGGCCTGAGCACAGATACGCAGTATTTT.

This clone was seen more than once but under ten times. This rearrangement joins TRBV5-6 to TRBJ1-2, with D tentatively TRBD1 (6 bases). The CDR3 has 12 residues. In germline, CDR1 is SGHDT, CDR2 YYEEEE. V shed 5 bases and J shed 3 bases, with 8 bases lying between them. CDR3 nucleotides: TGTGCCAGCAGAAGGACAGACTATGGCTACACCTTC. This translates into CASRRTDYGYTF.

The CDR3 spells CASSIKGSTYNEQFF. The CDR3 DNA reads as TGTGCCAGTAGTATTAAGGGGTCCACCTACAATGAGCAGTTCTTC. V and J are TRBV19 and TRBJ2-1; possibly TRBD1 for D (5 bases). Germline CDR1 is LNHDA and CDR2 is SQIVND (reference sequence). Between the trimmed V and J ends, which lost 3 bases and 2 bases, there was a span of 11 bases. This CDR3 contains 15 residues.

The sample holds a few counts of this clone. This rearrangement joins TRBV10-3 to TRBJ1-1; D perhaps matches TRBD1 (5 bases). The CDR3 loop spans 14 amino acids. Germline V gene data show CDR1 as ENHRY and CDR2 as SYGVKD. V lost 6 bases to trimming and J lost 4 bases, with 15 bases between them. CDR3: CAIRQIGGVTEAFF. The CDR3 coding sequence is TGTGCCATCAGACAGATTGGGGGGGTCACTGAAGCTTTCTTT.

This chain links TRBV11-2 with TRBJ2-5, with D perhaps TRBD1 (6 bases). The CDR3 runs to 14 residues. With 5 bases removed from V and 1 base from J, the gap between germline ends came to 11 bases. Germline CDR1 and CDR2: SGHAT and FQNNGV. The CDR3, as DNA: TGTGCCAGCAGCGCCCAGGGGTTCCAAGAGACCCAGTACTTC. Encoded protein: CASSAQGFQETQYF.

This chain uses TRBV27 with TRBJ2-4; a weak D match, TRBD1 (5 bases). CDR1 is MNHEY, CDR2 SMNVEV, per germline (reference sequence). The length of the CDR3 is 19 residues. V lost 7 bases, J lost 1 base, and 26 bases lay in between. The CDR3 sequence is CASKSLLGVNAPAKNIQYF. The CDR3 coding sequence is TGTGCCAGCAAGAGTTTGTTAGGGGTTAATGCCCCGGCCAAAAACATTCAGTACTTC.

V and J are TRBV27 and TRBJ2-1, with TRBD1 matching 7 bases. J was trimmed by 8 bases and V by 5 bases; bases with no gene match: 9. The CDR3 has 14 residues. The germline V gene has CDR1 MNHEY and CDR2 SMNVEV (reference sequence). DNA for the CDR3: TGTGCCAGCAGTATTCTCGACAGGGCCGATGAGCAGTTCTTC. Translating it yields CASSILDRADEQFF.

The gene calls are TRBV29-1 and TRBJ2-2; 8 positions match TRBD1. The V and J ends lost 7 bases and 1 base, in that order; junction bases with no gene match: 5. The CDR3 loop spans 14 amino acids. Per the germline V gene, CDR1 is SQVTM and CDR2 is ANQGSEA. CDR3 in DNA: TGCAGCGCAGACAGGGGCCTGAACACCGGGGAGCTGTTTTTT. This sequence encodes CSADRGLNTGELFF.

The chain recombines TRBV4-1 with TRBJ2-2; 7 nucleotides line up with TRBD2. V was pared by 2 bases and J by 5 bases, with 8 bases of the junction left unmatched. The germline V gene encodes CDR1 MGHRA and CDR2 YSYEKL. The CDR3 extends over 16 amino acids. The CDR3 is CASSQQGGGSTGELFF. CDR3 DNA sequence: TGCGCCAGCAGCCAACAGGGAGGCGGGAGTACCGGGGAGCTGTTTTTT.

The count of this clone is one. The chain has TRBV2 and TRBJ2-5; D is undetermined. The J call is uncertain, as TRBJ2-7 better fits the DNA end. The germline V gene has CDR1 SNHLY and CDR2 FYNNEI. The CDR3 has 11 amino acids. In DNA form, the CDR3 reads TGTGCCAGCAGTTTGTCTACCGAGCAGTACTTC. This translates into CASSLSTEQYF.

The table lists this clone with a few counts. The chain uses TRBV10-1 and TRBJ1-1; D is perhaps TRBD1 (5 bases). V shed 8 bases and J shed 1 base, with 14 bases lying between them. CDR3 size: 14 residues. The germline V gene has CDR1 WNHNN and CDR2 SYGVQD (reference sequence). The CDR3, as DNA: TGCGCCAGCCAATGCAGGGTGGAGAACACTGAAGCTTTCTTT. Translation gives CASQCRVENTEAFF.

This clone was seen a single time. The CDR3 nucleotides read TGTGCCAGCAGCGTCTCACAGGGAGGGACCAACACCGGGGAGCTGTTTTTT. Amino acid sequence: CASSVSQGGTNTGELFF. This chain joins TRBV9 and TRBJ2-2, with D perhaps TRBD2 (7 bases). Trimming pared 2 bases from V and 2 bases from J, leaving 16 bases between. From germline, CDR1 is SGDLS and CDR2 YYNGEE. CDR3 length equals 17 residues.

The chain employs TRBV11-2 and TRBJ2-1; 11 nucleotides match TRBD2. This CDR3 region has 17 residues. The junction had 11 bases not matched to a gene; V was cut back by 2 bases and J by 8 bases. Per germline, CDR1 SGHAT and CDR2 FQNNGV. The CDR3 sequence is CASSLTLAGGFNDEQFF. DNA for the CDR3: TGTGCCAGCAGCTTAACGCTAGCGGGAGGTTTTAACGATGAGCAGTTCTTC.

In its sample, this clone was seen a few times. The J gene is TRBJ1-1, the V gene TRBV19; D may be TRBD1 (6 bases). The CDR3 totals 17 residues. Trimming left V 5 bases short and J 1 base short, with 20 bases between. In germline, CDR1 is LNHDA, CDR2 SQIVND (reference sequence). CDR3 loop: CASSDPFPGHTNTEAFF. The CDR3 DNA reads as TGTGCCAGTAGTGACCCGTTTCCGGGACACACGAACACTGAAGCTTTCTTT.

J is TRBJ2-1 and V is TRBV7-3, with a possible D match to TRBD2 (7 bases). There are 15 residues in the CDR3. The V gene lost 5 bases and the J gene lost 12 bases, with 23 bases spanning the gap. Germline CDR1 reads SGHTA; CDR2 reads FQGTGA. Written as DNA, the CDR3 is TGTGCCAGCAGCCCCTTAACGGGGGGCCTTTATAGGCAGTTCTTC. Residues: CASSPLTGGLYRQFF.

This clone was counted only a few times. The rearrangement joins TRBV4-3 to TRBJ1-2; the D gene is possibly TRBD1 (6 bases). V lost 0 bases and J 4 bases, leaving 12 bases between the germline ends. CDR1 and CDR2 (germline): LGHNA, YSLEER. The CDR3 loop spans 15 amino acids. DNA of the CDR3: TGCGCCAGCAGCCAAGATCGGGGGGCGATCTATGGCTACACCTTC. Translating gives CASSQDRGAIYGYTF.

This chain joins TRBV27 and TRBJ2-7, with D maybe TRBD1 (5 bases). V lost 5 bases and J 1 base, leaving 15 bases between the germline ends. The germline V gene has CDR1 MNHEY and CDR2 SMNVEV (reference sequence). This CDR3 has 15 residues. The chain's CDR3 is CASSPQDLRSYEQYF. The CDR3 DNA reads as TGTGCCAGCAGTCCACAGGACCTAAGATCCTACGAGCAGTACTTC.

The CDR3, as DNA: TGCGCCAGCGCAATTGGACAGGGCTCCTACGAGCAGTACTTC. It translates to CASAIGQGSYEQYF. J is TRBJ2-7 and V is TRBV5-1; TRBD1 matches 8 bases. There are 14 residues in the CDR3. V was clipped by 7 bases and J by 0 bases; unmatched bases: 6. Germline assignment: CDR1 SGHRS and CDR2 YFSETQ.

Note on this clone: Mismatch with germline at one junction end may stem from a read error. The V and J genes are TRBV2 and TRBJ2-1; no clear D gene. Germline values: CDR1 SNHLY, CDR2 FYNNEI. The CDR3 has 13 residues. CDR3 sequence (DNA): TGTACCAGCAGTGATGGCAACAACAATGAGCAGTTCTTC. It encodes CTSSDGNNNEQFF.

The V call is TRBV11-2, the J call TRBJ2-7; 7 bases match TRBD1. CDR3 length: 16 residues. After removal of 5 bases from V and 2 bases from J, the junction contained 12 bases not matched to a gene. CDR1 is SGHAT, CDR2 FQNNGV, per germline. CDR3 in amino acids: CASSPNRRQGAYEQYF. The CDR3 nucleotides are TGTGCCAGCAGCCCCAACCGGCGGCAGGGGGCCTACGAGCAGTACTTC.

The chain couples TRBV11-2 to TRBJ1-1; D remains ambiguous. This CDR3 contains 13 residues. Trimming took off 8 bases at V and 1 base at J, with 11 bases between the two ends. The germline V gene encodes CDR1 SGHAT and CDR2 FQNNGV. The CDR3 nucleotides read TGTGCCAGCTGGAACGGGGAGAACACTGAAGCTTTCTTT. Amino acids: CASWNGENTEAFF.

CDR3: CASSPDRVAYEQYF. DNA of the CDR3: TGTGCCAGCAGTCCTGACAGGGTAGCCTACGAGCAGTACTTC. The chain links TRBV25-1 to TRBJ2-7; TRBD1 aligns across 7 bases. This CDR3 has 14 amino acids. CDR1 and CDR2 from the germline V gene are MGHDK and SYGVNS. V shed 5 bases and J 2 bases; nucleotides not matched to a gene: 6.

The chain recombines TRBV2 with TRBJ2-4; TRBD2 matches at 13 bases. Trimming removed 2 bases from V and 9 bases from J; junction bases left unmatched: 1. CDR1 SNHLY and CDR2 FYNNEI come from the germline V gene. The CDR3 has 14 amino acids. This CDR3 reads CASSERLAGGIQYF. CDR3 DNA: TGTGCCAGCAGTGAAAGACTAGCGGGAGGCATTCAGTACTTC.

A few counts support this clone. CDR3 protein: CASSESPGPGSSYNEQFF. CDR3 DNA sequence: TGTGCCAGCAGTGAATCGCCCGGCCCGGGATCATCCTACAATGAGCAGTTCTTC. V and J are TRBV2 and TRBJ2-1; a weak D match, TRBD2 (5 bases). The V gene lost 2 bases and the J gene lost 1 base, with 18 bases spanning the gap. The CDR3 has 18 residues. Germline V gene sequence: CDR1 SNHLY, CDR2 FYNNEI.